A selection of T cell receptor beta chains follows, all from one sample in a study of human versus mouse CDR3 diversity and MHC coevolution. TCRdb's table, derived via immunoSEQ multiplex PCR, lists solely in-frame clones and lacks some. The table has about 60,000 clones, approximately 94% seen once; the top ten hold around 18%. The specimen sequenced was naive CD4+ T cells from blood. The origin of the receptors is a person in their 60s in good health. CDR3s include the opening cysteine and the closing phenylalanine or tryptophan.

V	length	CDR3
TRBV5-4	15	CASSAGGQGVTEAFF
TRBV5-6	13	CASSLTVNEKLFF
TRBV18	16	CASSPQGGIFPYEQYF
TRBV5-6	16	CASSLNTGSSGNTIYF
TRBV11-3	14	CASSSGQGAETQYF
TRBV29-1	17	CSVADDYGAGGRYEQYF
TRBV5-4	17	CASSLAEAGSYNSPLHF
TRBV12-5	12	CASGPSTDTQYF
TRBV23-1	16	CASSQSMAESTDTQYF
TRBV7-9	16	CASSLVIGQGAEKLFF
TRBV5-5	15	CASSLESGPTYEQYF
TRBV30	16	CAWSLGGLAGSGELFF
TRBV30	15	CAWAPLGGRAGEQYF
TRBV5-1	21	CASSQILGGGLAGASYNEQFF
TRBV30	15	CAWSNGLAGQETQYF
TRBV28	12	CATYHRVSEQYF